The present T cell receptor beta chain was sequenced within a study of blood T cells in healthy people across ages. Overall study results and limits: Estimates of total diversity, which came from one million sequenced T cells, were considered to be underestimates. Among T cells, TCR beta diversity per million cells dropped roughly linearly as age rose.

Germline CDR1 and CDR2: DFQATT and SNEGSKA (reference sequence). The CDR3 loop spans 12 amino acids. Trimming cost V 4 bases and J 1 base, with 8 bases left between them. A second PCR, run for 7 to 11 cycles, used a sample-barcoded 5' primer plus a J-beta primer mix. A 12-random-nucleotide template-switch adaptor tagged each cDNA molecule. TCRdb independently ran MiXCR on the 5' RACE reads; one entry per CDR3 protein. The sample lists approximately 600,000 distinct CDR3 sequences; approximately 59% were seen once. There are a few counts of this clonotype. Its cognate antigen is unknown. The source is a man between 60 and 75 years old in good health. This chain links TRBV20-1 with TRBJ2-7; D remains ambiguous. The sequenced material came from blood. The CDR3 loop reads CSAIPFSYEQYF. CDR3 in DNA: TGCAGTGCTATCCCCTTTTCCTACGAGCAGTACTTC.